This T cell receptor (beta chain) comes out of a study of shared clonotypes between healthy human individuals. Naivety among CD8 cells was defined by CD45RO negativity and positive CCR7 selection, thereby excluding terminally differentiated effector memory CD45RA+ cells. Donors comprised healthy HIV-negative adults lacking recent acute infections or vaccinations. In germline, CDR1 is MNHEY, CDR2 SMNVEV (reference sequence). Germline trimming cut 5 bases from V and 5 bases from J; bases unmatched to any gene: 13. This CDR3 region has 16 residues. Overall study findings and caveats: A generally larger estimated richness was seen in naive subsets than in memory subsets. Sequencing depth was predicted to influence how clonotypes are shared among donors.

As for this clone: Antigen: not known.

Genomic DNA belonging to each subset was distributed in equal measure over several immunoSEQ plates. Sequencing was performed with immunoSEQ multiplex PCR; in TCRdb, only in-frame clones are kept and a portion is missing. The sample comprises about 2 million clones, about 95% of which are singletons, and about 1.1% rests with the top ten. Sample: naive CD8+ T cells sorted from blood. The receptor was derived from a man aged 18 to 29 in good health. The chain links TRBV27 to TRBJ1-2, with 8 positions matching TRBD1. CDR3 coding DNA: TGTGCCAGCAGTCTATACCCCGGGACAGGAATTTATGGCTACACCTTC. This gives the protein CASSLYPGTGIYGYTF.